This TCR beta chain was recovered during a study of human T cells and chemical hapten exposure. Study results and limitations: It should be noted that donors had alopecia, so their immune response may differ from healthy people's.

In its sample, this clonotype was seen many times. Its antigen is as yet unknown. This CDR3 region has 16 residues. The V gene's germline CDR1 is SGHKS and CDR2 YYEKEE (reference sequence). V was pared by 3 bases and J by 3 bases, with 9 bases of the junction left unmatched. Via MiXCR, TCRdb re-called the RACE reads, giving one row per CDR3 protein. The sample carries about 290,000 distinct CDR3 sequences, roughly 8% recorded once. Time point described: pre-sensitization, week 0. The treatment was: therapeutic diphenylcyclopropenone sensitization with weekly scalp DPC. The sample here was whole blood, taken in connection with sensitization to the hapten diphenylcyclopropenone (DPC). The chain has TRBV5-5 and TRBJ1-1; TRBD1 matches at 9 bases. The sequence derives from a man between 18 and 29 years old with alopecia areata. Some clones in this sample may be carry-over from other donors' samples. The CDR3 nucleotides read TGTGCCAGCAGCTCCGGGACAGGGTTATTTTACACTGAAGCTTTCTTT. Its protein is CASSSGTGLFYTEAFF.